These 21 T cell receptor beta chains were all obtained from the same sample, sequenced in a study of blood T cell repertoires in COVID-19. Generated by immunoSEQ multiplex PCR, the TCRdb table keeps only in-frame clones and is missing some. The sample has about 300,000 clones; about nine tenths are singletons. Sequencing was carried out using PBMCs or T cells enriched from blood (not recorded which). All receptors derive from a man between 60 and 75 years old who had recovered from COVID-19.

A single count supports this clone. The rearrangement links TRBV7-2 to TRBJ2-7, with TRBD2 as a possible D gene (5 bases). V gave up 2 bases and J gave up 6 bases, with 11 bases separating them. The CDR3 sequence is 13 residues long. Per the germline V gene, CDR1 is SGHTA and CDR2 is FQGNSA. The CDR3, as DNA: TGTGCCAGCAGCTTACACGAGGGCCGCGAGCAGTACTTC. Residues: CASSLHEGREQYF.

The chain employs TRBV7-3 and TRBJ2-2; D is uncertain. This CDR3 has 13 amino acids. Trimming removed 4 bases from V and 8 bases from J, with 11 bases in between. CDR1 and CDR2 from the germline V gene are SGHTA and FQGTGA. The CDR3 sequence is CASSSSSGGELFF. CDR3 DNA sequence: TGTGCCAGCAGCTCATCTAGTGGGGGGGAGCTGTTTTTT.

The chain combines TRBV28 with TRBJ1-2; 9 bases map to TRBD1. V gave up 4 bases and J gave up 8 bases; unmatched junction bases: 11. This CDR3 region has 15 residues. Germline loops: CDR1 MDHEN, CDR2 SYDVKM. CDR3 nucleotides: TGTGCCAGCAGTTCCAGCGGGACAGGGAGTCAGGGCTACACCTTC. Its translation: CASSSSGTGSQGYTF.

This chain connects TRBV19 to TRBJ2-5, with 8 bases aligning to TRBD1. V lost 3 bases to trimming and J lost 5 bases; unmatched junction nucleotides: 8. Germline V gives CDR1 LNHDA, CDR2 SQIVND (reference sequence). The length of the CDR3 is 15 residues. CDR3 region: CASSIPGGVEETQYF. The DNA for the CDR3 is TGTGCCAGTAGTATTCCAGGGGGCGTGGAGGAGACCCAGTACTTC.

This chain links TRBV6-5 with TRBJ1-3; D perhaps matches TRBD1 (5 bases). The CDR3 runs 16 residues. Trimming took 0 bases from V and 0 from J, leaving 9 bases between them. Per germline, CDR1 MNHEY and CDR2 SVGAGI. CDR3 amino acids: CASSYSRENSGNTIYF. For the CDR3, the DNA is TGTGCCAGCAGTTACTCCAGGGAAAACTCTGGAAACACCATATATTTT.

V and J are TRBV19 and TRBJ2-7; 9 nucleotides line up with TRBD1. CDR3 size: 15 residues. From germline, CDR1 is LNHDA and CDR2 SQIVND (reference sequence). V was pared by 5 bases and J by 3 bases, with 8 bases of the junction left unmatched. For the CDR3, the DNA is TGTGCCAGTAGTCCCCCCGGGACAGGGAGCTACGAGCAGTACTTC. It codes for CASSPPGTGSYEQYF.

The chain links TRBV5-4 to TRBJ2-1, with TRBD2 identical over 10 bases. Germline V CDR1 and CDR2: SGHNT, YYREEE (reference sequence). CDR3 length: 16 amino acids. V lost 0 bases to trimming and J lost 5 bases; unmatched junction nucleotides: 5. The CDR3 sequence is CASSLGGTSANNEQFF. CDR3 nucleotide sequence: TGTGCCAGCAGCTTGGGAGGGACTAGCGCTAACAATGAGCAGTTCTTC.

This rearrangement joins TRBV7-3 to TRBJ2-1; perhaps TRBD2 as D (7 bases). The CDR3 has 18 amino acids. Per germline, CDR1 SGHTA and CDR2 FQGTGA. Trimming took off 0 bases at V and 2 bases at J, with 17 bases between the two ends. Written as DNA, the CDR3 is TGTGCCAGCAGCTTAACGGGGGGGCTAGCGGAAACCTACAATGAGCAGTTCTTC. Translating gives CASSLTGGLAETYNEQFF.

This clone was seen once. The chain couples TRBV7-2 to TRBJ2-5; TRBD1 might be the D (5 bases). CDR1 SGHTA and CDR2 FQGNSA come from the germline V gene. V lost 0 bases and J 11 bases, leaving 16 bases between the germline ends. This CDR3 region has 14 residues. The CDR3 bases are TGTGCCAGCAGCTTAGCGAGGCAGGGTCGGTCTCAGTACTTC. Encoded protein: CASSLARQGRSQYF.

The rearrangement uses TRBV28 and TRBJ2-2, with 8 bases lining up with TRBD1. Germline-derived CDR1 and CDR2 are MDHEN and SYDVKM. The V segment lost 8 bases and the J segment 4 bases; nucleotides outside the gene matches: 9. The CDR3 extends over 15 amino acids. In DNA, the CDR3 is TGTGCCAGCCGCACCCGGACAGGGTCCACCGGGGAGCTGTTTTTT. Translation: CASRTRTGSTGELFF.

This chain uses TRBV18 with TRBJ2-7; 7 bases match TRBD2. The CDR3 totals 16 residues. Looked up from germline, CDR1 is KGHSH and CDR2 is LQKENI. The V and J ends lost 4 bases and 1 base, in that order; junction bases with no gene match: 10. CDR3 in DNA: TGTGCCAGCTCACAGTCCGGACTAGTATCTTCCTACGAGCAGTACTTC. Translated: CASSQSGLVSSYEQYF.

The V gene is TRBV6-1, the J gene TRBJ1-2; no firm D call. The germline gives CDR1 MNHNS, CDR2 SASEGT. This CDR3 comprises 13 residues. The V gene lost 0 bases and the J gene lost 8 bases, with 10 bases spanning the gap. CDR3 sequence: CASSEAGTFGYTF. The CDR3 coding sequence is TGTGCCAGCAGTGAAGCGGGCACGTTCGGCTACACCTTC.

The V and J genes are TRBV3-1 (or the pseudogene TRBV3-2) and TRBJ2-7; 8 bases agree with TRBD2. CDR3 length: 15 amino acids. V lost 1 base and J lost 5; bases outside the gene matches: 7. Per the germline V gene, CDR1 is LGHDT and CDR2 is YNNKEL (reference sequence). The CDR3 bases are TGTGCCAGCAGCCAAGTTAGCGGGATGTCACACGAGCAGTACTTC. It translates to CASSQVSGMSHEQYF.

This sequence joins TRBV7-9 and TRBJ2-7, with 7 bases that match TRBD2. V lost 3 bases to trimming and J lost 7 bases; unmatched junction nucleotides: 12. Germline V CDR1 and CDR2: SEHNR, FQNEAQ (reference sequence). The CDR3 is 15 residues long. The CDR3 sequence is CASSFSGPGIVEQYF. As DNA, the CDR3 is TGTGCCAGCAGCTTTAGCGGGCCTGGTATAGTAGAGCAGTACTTC.

V gene TRBV7-2 combines with J gene TRBJ2-2; 8 positions match TRBD2. V lost 5 bases to trimming and J lost 2 bases; unmatched junction nucleotides: 7. This CDR3 has 16 amino acids. Germline loops: CDR1 SGHTA, CDR2 FQGNSA. This CDR3 is CASSTGSGTNTGELFF. CDR3 nucleotide sequence: TGTGCCAGCAGCACCGGTAGCGGGACCAACACCGGGGAGCTGTTTTTT.

The V gene is TRBV9, the J gene TRBJ1-2, with no clear D. Germline V gene lookup returns CDR1 SGDLS and CDR2 YYNGEE. V was pared by 4 bases and J by 4 bases, with 8 bases between. The CDR3 extends over 12 amino acids. Here the CDR3 DNA reads TGTGCCAGCAGCCCCGGACTCTATGGCTACACCTTC. Translation gives CASSPGLYGYTF.

The J gene is TRBJ2-7, the V gene TRBV7-2, with D perhaps matching TRBD1 (6 bases). Germline V gene data show CDR1 as SGHTA and CDR2 as FQGNSA. This CDR3 comprises 15 residues. The V gene lost 6 bases and the J gene lost 3 bases, with 18 bases spanning the gap. CDR3 nucleotide sequence: TGTGCCAGCAGTCGCAGGACAGACTTAGGCTACGAGCAGTACTTC. It yields the protein CASSRRTDLGYEQYF. The whole variable domain, filled in from reference TRBV7-2 and TRBJ2-7, reads GAGVSQSPSNKVTEKGKDVELRCDPISGHTALYWYRQSLGQGLEFLIYFQGNSAPDKSGLPSDRFSAERTGGSVSTLTIQRTQQEDSAVYLCASSRRTDLGYEQYFGPGTRLTVT.

The chain is built from TRBV20-1 and TRBJ1-4; tentative D call: TRBD1 (5 bases). This CDR3 is built from 14 residues. The V gene's germline CDR1 is DFQATT and CDR2 SNEGSKA (reference sequence). Trimming left V 3 bases short and J 2 bases short, with 10 bases between. The chain's CDR3 is CSASRQGTNEKLFF. DNA of the CDR3: TGCAGTGCTAGTCGCCAGGGTACTAATGAAAAACTGTTTTTT.

The chain carries TRBV5-1 and TRBJ1-1, with D tentatively TRBD1 (5 bases). V was trimmed by 0 bases and J by 1 base, leaving 10 bases between them. This CDR3 has 15 amino acids. Germline assignment: CDR1 SGHRS and CDR2 YFSETQ. CDR3 nucleotide sequence: TGCGCCAGCAGCTTGGTCGGCACAGGGAACACTGAAGCTTTCTTT. Protein: CASSLVGTGNTEAFF.

This rearrangement joins TRBV9 to TRBJ2-3; 14 bases are a match to TRBD2. The CDR3 contains 16 residues. Trimming removed 4 bases from V and 6 bases from J; junction bases left unmatched: 7. CDR1 is SGDLS and CDR2 is YYNGEE in the germline V gene. The CDR3 is CASSYGLAGGGDTQYF. The DNA of the CDR3 is TGTGCCAGCAGCTACGGACTAGCGGGAGGAGGGGATACGCAGTATTTT.

The rearrangement uses TRBV6-5 and TRBJ2-1; TRBD2 agrees at 9 bases. The junction had 9 bases not matched to a gene; V was cut back by 4 bases and J by 5 bases. Germline CDR1 reads MNHEY; CDR2 reads SVGAGI. The CDR3 has 16 amino acids. The CDR3 DNA reads TGTGCCAGCAGTTCGGTAGCGGGAGCGGGGAACAATGAGCAGTTCTTC. This gives the protein CASSSVAGAGNNEQFF.